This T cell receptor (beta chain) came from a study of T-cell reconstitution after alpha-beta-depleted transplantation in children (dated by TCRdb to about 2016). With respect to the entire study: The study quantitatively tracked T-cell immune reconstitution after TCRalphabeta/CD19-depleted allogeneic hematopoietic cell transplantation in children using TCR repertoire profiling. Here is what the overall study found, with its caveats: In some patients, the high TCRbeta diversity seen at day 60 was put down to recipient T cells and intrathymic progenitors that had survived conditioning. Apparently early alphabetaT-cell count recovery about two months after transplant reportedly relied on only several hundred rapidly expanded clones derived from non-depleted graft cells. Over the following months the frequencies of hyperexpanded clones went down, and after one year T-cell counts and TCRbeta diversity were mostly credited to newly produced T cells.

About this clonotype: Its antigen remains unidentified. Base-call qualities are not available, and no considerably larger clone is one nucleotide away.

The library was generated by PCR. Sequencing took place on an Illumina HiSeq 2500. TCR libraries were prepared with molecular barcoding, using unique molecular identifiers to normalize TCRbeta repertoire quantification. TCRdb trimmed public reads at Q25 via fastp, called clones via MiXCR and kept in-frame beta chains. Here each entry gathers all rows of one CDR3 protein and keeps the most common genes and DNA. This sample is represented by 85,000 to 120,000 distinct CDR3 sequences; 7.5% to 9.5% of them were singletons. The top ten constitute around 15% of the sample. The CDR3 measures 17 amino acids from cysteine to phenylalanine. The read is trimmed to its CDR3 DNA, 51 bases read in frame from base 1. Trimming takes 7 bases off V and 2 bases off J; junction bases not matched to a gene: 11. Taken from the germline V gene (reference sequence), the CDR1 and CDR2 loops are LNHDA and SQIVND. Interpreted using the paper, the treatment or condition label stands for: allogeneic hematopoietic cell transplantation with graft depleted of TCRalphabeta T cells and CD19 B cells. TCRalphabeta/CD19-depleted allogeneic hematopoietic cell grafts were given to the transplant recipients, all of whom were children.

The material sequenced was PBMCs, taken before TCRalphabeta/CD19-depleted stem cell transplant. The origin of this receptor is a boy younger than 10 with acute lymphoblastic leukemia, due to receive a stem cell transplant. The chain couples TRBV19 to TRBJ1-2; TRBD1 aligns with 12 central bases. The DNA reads TGTGCCAGTATCGCCGGGACAGGGGGCCTTTCCAACTATGGCTACACCTTC. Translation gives CASIAGTGGLSNYGYTF.